Described below is a single TCR beta chain sequence and its context. Its antigen is not known. The data stem from a study of cytomegalovirus exposure and HLA in healthy donors. Notes on the study in general: What was likely a sequencing artifact was a cluster of highly shared sequence variants. CMV serostatus was the sole immune exposure data available. It was 160 or so TCR beta chains that were listed as cytomegalovirus-associated.

PCR primers comprised 60 Vbeta and 13 Jbeta primers. Clones were read by immunoSEQ multiplex PCR, and TCRdb kept only the in-frame ones, dropping some. The top ten clones hold 1.5% to 2% of a sample with 150,000 or so clones, about two thirds of them seen once. The CDR3 covers 13 residues. The V gene's germline CDR1 is SGHTA and CDR2 FQGNSA. This rearrangement joins TRBV7-2 to TRBJ2-5, with 8 bases matching TRBD1. TRBJ2-7 explains the end of the DNA better; the J call may be wrong. The TCR originated in a woman aged 18-29 years in good health and CMV-seronegative. The specimen was PBMCs. CDR3 coding DNA: TGTGCCAGCAGCTCCCTCAGGGGGCACGAGCAGTACTTC. It codes for CASSSLRGHEQYF.